This T cell receptor beta chain was recovered during a study of cytomegalovirus exposure and HLA in healthy donors. Study information: Among the 300 to 450 genotyped donors, more than 70% were placed in the Caucasian-associated ancestry cluster.

The CDR3 length is 14 residues. Between the trimmed V and J ends, which lost 2 bases and 5 bases, there was a span of 12 bases. Germline V CDR1 and CDR2: MNHEY, SVGAGI. It was with 60 Vbeta and 13 Jbeta primers that the PCR ran. Clones were read by immunoSEQ multiplex PCR, and TCRdb kept only the in-frame ones, dropping some. The top ten hold about an eighth of the sample, which has over 70,000 clones, just under 75% seen once. Concerning this clone: Its antigen is not identified.

Study-wide results and limits: Indistinguishable V segments such as TRBV6-2 and TRBV6-3 were excluded.

This donor has no recorded CMV serostatus. The TCR originated in a human donor in good health. Sequencing was carried out using PBMCs. This chain uses TRBV6-5 with TRBJ1-1; D possibly corresponds to TRBD1 (6 bases). For the CDR3, the DNA is TGTGCCAGCAGTTACCACGCGGGGGCGACTGAAGCTTTCTTT. Its protein is CASSYHAGATEAFF.